This record looks at one TCR beta chain sequence and its context. The antigen remains unidentified. The data derive from a study of long-term antiretroviral therapy in people with HIV. Overall study results and limits: Across all time points, the repertoire was dominated by clones that expanded before ART. The ART regimens used between the mid-2000s and the late 2010s may be less effective than current ones.

No donor had fewer than one pre-ART PBMC sample or fewer than two post-ART PBMC samples. Participants with HIV, all of them, were treated in the United States. From germline, CDR1 is ENHRY and CDR2 SYGVKD. The CDR3 covers 14 residues. V lost 11 bases and J lost 3, with 18 bases in between. Version v3.0 of the immunoSEQ assay was performed at survey level. Sequenced by immunoSEQ multiplex PCR; TCRdb stores in-frame clones only, minus some. The table lists about 39,000 clones, 80% to 90% of them singletons. The sample was unsorted PBMCs, taken just before starting antiretroviral therapy. This TCR was sampled from a woman between 18 and 30 years old with HIV. The chain employs TRBV10-3 and TRBJ2-3, with a weak D call TRBD1 (6 bases). The CDR3 DNA sequence: TGTGCCCTCCGCGGAGGCAGGGGAACAGATACGCAGTATTTT. It codes for CALRGGRGTDTQYF.